The next 8 T cell receptor beta chains were all read from a single sample in a study of OX40 agonist ivuxolimab in advanced cancers. Sequencing was performed with immunoSEQ multiplex PCR; in TCRdb, only in-frame clones are kept and a portion is missing. The data hold 40,000 or so clones, with around 92% observed a single time. The sequencing used CD4+ or CD8+ T cells sorted from blood, collected in a trial of the OX40 agonist ivuxolimab. These receptors came from an adult with an advanced solid tumor such as melanoma, head and neck, liver or kidney cancer.

The chain joins TRBV11-2 to TRBJ2-1; 7 bases match TRBD2. Germline trimming cut 2 bases from V and 8 bases from J; bases unmatched to any gene: 12. There are 16 residues in the CDR3. Germline values: CDR1 SGHAT, CDR2 FQNNGV. The CDR3 nucleotides are TGTGCCAGCAGCTTACGGATATGGGCGGGAGCGGATGAGCAGTTCTTC. Translating gives CASSLRIWAGADEQFF.

The rearrangement joins TRBV4-3 to TRBJ2-5; D gene ambiguous. Trimming took 1 base from V and 5 from J, leaving 11 bases between them. CDR1 is LGHNA, CDR2 YSLEER, per germline. This CDR3 is built from 14 residues. In nucleotides, the CDR3 is TGCGCCAGCAGCCAAGTGGTATGGACGGAGACCCAGTACTTC. Its translation: CASSQVVWTETQYF.

The V and J genes are TRBV19 and TRBJ2-7; tentative D call: TRBD2 (6 bases). The CDR3 consists of 14 residues. V lost 7 bases and J lost 0, with 13 bases in between. Germline loops: CDR1 LNHDA, CDR2 SQIVND (reference sequence). The CDR3 here is CASKFGGDSYEQYF. CDR3 DNA sequence: TGTGCCAGTAAATTCGGAGGGGACTCCTACGAGCAGTACTTC.

The CDR3 here is CASSLSNGAYNEQFF. CDR3 DNA: TGTGCCAGCAGTCTCTCGAACGGTGCCTACAATGAGCAGTTCTTC. V and J are TRBV28 and TRBJ2-1, with D unresolved. Germline V gives CDR1 MDHEN, CDR2 SYDVKM. The V gene lost 5 bases and the J gene lost 2 bases, with 13 bases spanning the gap. The CDR3 spans 15 residues.

CDR3 region: CASSRGETQYF. The CDR3 bases are TGTGCCAGCAGTCGGGGAGAGACCCAGTACTTC. The rearrangement joins TRBV2 to TRBJ2-5; the D gene is possibly TRBD2 (5 bases). Looked up from germline, CDR1 is SNHLY and CDR2 is FYNNEI. The CDR3 loop spans 11 amino acids. V was trimmed by 5 bases and J by 4 bases, leaving 5 bases between them.

The chain carries TRBV4-1 and TRBJ1-1, with TRBD1 matching 8 bases. With V trimmed by 1 base and J by 1 base, 11 bases remained unmatched. The CDR3 length is 18 residues. Germline CDR1 MGHRA, CDR2 YSYEKL. CDR3 region: CASSQAGGQGHRNTEAFF. The CDR3, as DNA: TGCGCCAGCAGCCAAGCCGGCGGACAGGGCCATCGGAACACTGAAGCTTTCTTT.

This clone was observed once. The chain joins TRBV11-2 to TRBJ2-7; no firm D call. Germline CDR1 SGHAT, CDR2 FQNNGV. Trimming shortened V by 5 bases and J by 6 bases, and 11 bases separated the two germline ends. This CDR3 has 12 residues. The CDR3 is CASSPTTLEQYV. The CDR3 DNA reads TGTGCCAGCAGCCCTACCACCCTCGAGCAGTACGTC.

The chain uses TRBV28 and TRBJ1-5; D gene uncertain. CDR1 and CDR2 from the germline V gene are MDHEN and SYDVKM. The CDR3 consists of 12 residues. V shed 5 bases and J shed 5 bases, with 7 bases lying between them. The DNA of the CDR3 is TGTGCCAGCAGTCTCCCTTATCAGCCCCAGCATTTT. It specifies CASSLPYQPQHF.